The next 6 T cell receptor beta chains were all read from a single sample in a study of CD8+CD57+ T cells in acquired aplastic anemia. Genomic DNA was employed as the template in profiling TCR beta VDJ and CDR3. From the reads, TCRdb called clonotypes with MiXCR, one entry per CDR3 protein. The data contain fewer than 200,000 distinct CDR3 sequences, around 48% of them seen just once; the ten biggest clones take up roughly 1.2%. Flow cytometry had shown expanded CD8+CD57+ cells in the patients chosen for sequencing. Sequencing was performed on sorted CD4+, CD8+, or CD8+CD57+ T cells (not recorded which) from PBMCs. These receptors were obtained from a human donor with aplastic anemia.

In this sample, this clonotype turned up many times. The V gene is TRBV5-5, the J gene TRBJ1-1; 7 bases are a match to TRBD1. Germline CDR1 reads SGHKS; CDR2 reads YYEKEE (reference sequence). CDR3 size: 15 residues. V lost 4 bases and J lost 4; bases outside the gene matches: 10. In DNA, the CDR3 is TGTGCCAGCAGCAACTCGACAGGGCGGGGCACTGAAGCTTTCTTT. Translating it yields CASSNSTGRGTEAFF.

The CDR3 spells CASSESGTAYEQYF. CDR3 coding DNA: TGTGCCAGCAGTGAATCTGGGACAGCCTACGAGCAGTACTTC. This chain links TRBV25-1 with TRBJ2-7; 7 bases line up with TRBD1. V shed 1 base and J 2 bases; nucleotides not matched to a gene: 2. From germline, CDR1 is MGHDK and CDR2 SYGVNS. CDR3 length: 14 residues.

The chain uses TRBV7-3 and TRBJ1-2, with TRBD1 matching 8 bases. This CDR3 is 11 amino acids long. Germline assignment: CDR1 SGHTA and CDR2 FQGTGA. CDR3 residues: CDGRGPYGYTF. The CDR3 DNA reads TGTGACGGCAGGGGGCCGTATGGCTACACCTTC.

This clonotype was detected ten times or more. The chain has TRBV6-1 and TRBJ2-1, with a possible D match to TRBD2 (6 bases). V was clipped by 9 bases and J by 7 bases, with 16 bases between them. The CDR3 covers 13 residues. Germline-derived CDR1 and CDR2 are MNHNS and SASEGT. This CDR3 is CASNFVGGNEQFF. DNA of the CDR3: TGTGCCAGTAACTTTGTTGGGGGGAATGAGCAGTTCTTC.

This chain connects TRBV20-1 to TRBJ2-7; TRBD1 agrees at 7 bases. The CDR3 is 14 residues long. The germline V gene encodes CDR1 DFQATT and CDR2 SNEGSKA (reference sequence). J lost 2 bases, V lost 5 bases, and 9 bases had no gene match. CDR3 nucleotides: TGCAGTGCTGAAACCGGGACAGCCACCTACGAGCAGTACTTC. This gives the protein CSAETGTATYEQYF.

The sample holds many counts of this clonotype. One junction end does not reproduce the germline sequence, and a read error may be involved. The chain couples TRBV6-1 to TRBJ1-6; 9 bases align to TRBD1. Germline V gene lookup returns CDR1 MNHNS and CDR2 SASEGT. The CDR3 loop spans 16 amino acids. The CDR3 reads CASTRGTGSFNSPLHF. The CDR3 nucleotides are TGTGCCAGCACCAGGGGGACAGGGTCCTTTAATTCACCCCTCCACTTT.